The 14 T cell receptor beta chains listed next were all sequenced from one sample in a study of OX40 agonist ivuxolimab in advanced cancers. The repertoire was sequenced with immunoSEQ multiplex PCR; TCRdb's copy has only in-frame clones and lacks some. The sample lists 35,000 to 50,000 clones; around 90% were seen once. Sequencing used CD4+ or CD8+ T cells sorted from blood, obtained in a trial of the OX40 agonist ivuxolimab. All receptors derive from an adult with an advanced solid tumor such as melanoma, head and neck, liver or kidney cancer.

The chain couples TRBV7-9 to TRBJ2-5, with 13 bases aligning to TRBD2. Germline V gene data show CDR1 as SEHNR and CDR2 as FQNEAQ (reference sequence). The trim removed 5 bases at V and 4 bases at J, leaving 7 bases unmatched. The CDR3 covers 16 residues. The CDR3 spells CASSPRLAGGPETQYF. Here the CDR3 DNA reads TGTGCCAGCAGCCCACGACTAGCGGGGGGTCCAGAGACCCAGTACTTC.

The CDR3 DNA is TGCGCCAGCAACTTCGGACAGGGGGCATTAAATGAGCAGTTCTTC. This sequence encodes CASNFGQGALNEQFF. The V and J genes are TRBV5-1 and TRBJ2-1, with TRBD1 matching 11 bases. CDR3 length: 15 residues. Germline CDR1 is SGHRS and CDR2 is YFSETQ. Trimming at V came to 6 bases and at J to 7 bases, leaving 9 bases not matched to a gene.

This clone appeared once. The rearrangement joins TRBV6-1 to TRBJ1-5; 8 nucleotides match TRBD1. The junction had 6 bases not matched to a gene; V was cut back by 1 base and J by 4 bases. The CDR3 length is 16 residues. Germline CDR1 is MNHNS and CDR2 is SASEGT. Written as DNA, the CDR3 is TGTGCCAGCAGTGAAGAACAGGGGGGATTTAATCAGCCCCAGCATTTT. It specifies CASSEEQGGFNQPQHF.

The CDR3 sequence: CASSLSVGGDTEAFF. CDR3 bases: TGTGCCAGCAGCTTAAGTGTAGGGGGGGACACTGAAGCTTTCTTT. The rearrangement uses TRBV7-6 and TRBJ1-1, with D possibly TRBD1 on 6 matching bases. CDR3 length: 15 amino acids. CDR1 is SGHVS, CDR2 FNYEAQ, per germline. V lost 2 bases and J lost 3, with 13 bases in between. The variable domain in full, completed from reference TRBV7-6 and TRBJ1-1, reads GAGVSQSPRYKVTKRGQDVALRCDPISGHVSLYWYRQALGQGPEFLTYFNYEAQQDKSGLPNDRFSAERPEGSISTLTIQRTEQRDSAMYRCASSLSVGGDTEAFFGQGTRLTVV.

This clone has more than one count but fewer than ten. With only one base between it and a far larger clone, this is likely a read error. The V and J genes are TRBV7-2 and TRBJ2-7; D ambiguous. This CDR3 is built from 12 residues. Per germline, CDR1 SGHTA and CDR2 FQGNSA. Trimming took 1 base from V and 7 from J, leaving 8 bases between them. The CDR3 is CASSLEGWEQYF. The CDR3, as DNA: TGTGCCAGCAGCTTAGAAGGGTGGGAGCAGTACTTC.

The V and J genes are TRBV10-3 and TRBJ2-2, with D maybe TRBD1 (5 bases). Germline V gives CDR1 ENHRY, CDR2 SYGVKD. The germline V and J ends were trimmed by 11 bases and 4 bases, with 11 bases remaining between them. The CDR3 extends over 12 amino acids. The CDR3 sequence is CALGEVTGELFF. The CDR3 DNA follows: TGTGCCTTAGGGGAAGTCACCGGGGAGCTGTTTTTT.

V usage is TRBV28 and J usage is TRBJ2-6, with 10 positions matching TRBD2. Germline assignment: CDR1 MDHEN and CDR2 SYDVKM. J gave up 1 base and V 5 bases, and 14 bases lay outside the gene matches. The length of the CDR3 is 20 residues. The CDR3 nucleotides are TGTGCCAGCAGTGTCAGCGGGCTAGCGGGGGACTTATCTGGGGCCAACGTCCTGACTTTC. Residues: CASSVSGLAGDLSGANVLTF.

The chain is built from TRBV2 and TRBJ2-3, with 8 nucleotides matching TRBD1. Germline V lookup: CDR1 SNHLY, CDR2 FYNNEI. The CDR3 covers 16 residues. V dropped 3 bases and J dropped 2; count of bases not matched to a gene: 7. The DNA of the CDR3 is TGTGCCAGCAGTGAGGTCCCGGGACAGGACACAGATACGCAGTATTTT. It is translated as CASSEVPGQDTDTQYF.

This clone was seen just once. The CDR3 sequence: CSVRVTDTQYF. The CDR3 nucleotides read TGCAGCGTTAGGGTGACAGATACGCAGTATTTT. The chain carries TRBV29-1 and TRBJ2-3; D remains ambiguous. V shed 5 bases and J shed 3 bases, with 6 bases lying between them. The CDR3 has 11 amino acids. Germline assignment: CDR1 SQVTM and CDR2 ANQGSEA.

This chain joins TRBV27 and TRBJ2-2, with 8 bases fitting TRBD1. CDR3 length: 14 amino acids. Unmatched junction bases numbered 6, after V lost 7 bases and J lost 5 bases. Germline CDR1 MNHEY, CDR2 SMNVEV (reference sequence). CDR3 region: CASNDRGSTGELFF. DNA of the CDR3: TGTGCCAGCAACGACAGGGGAAGTACCGGGGAGCTGTTTTTT.

This clone was seen a few times. The V gene is TRBV4-1, the J gene TRBJ1-1, with 9 bases matching TRBD1. The CDR3 has 14 residues. Looked up from germline, CDR1 is MGHRA and CDR2 is YSYEKL. V was pared by 3 bases and J by 3 bases, with 2 bases of the junction left unmatched. Here the CDR3 DNA reads TGCGCCAGCAGCCAGGGACAGGGTTACACTGAAGCTTTCTTT. The encoded protein is CASSQGQGYTEAFF.

The gene calls are TRBV18 and TRBJ1-2; possible D gene TRBD1, 6 bases. With 3 bases removed from V and 7 bases from J, the gap between germline ends came to 15 bases. The CDR3 sequence is 14 residues long. CDR1 and CDR2 from the germline V gene are KGHSH and LQKENI. CDR3 nucleotide sequence: TGTGCCAGCTCACCTGCGGGGGGCGAGTTTGGCTACACCTTC. As protein: CASSPAGGEFGYTF.

This chain connects TRBV4-3 to TRBJ2-1; D may be TRBD1 (6 bases). Deletions cut 4 bases from V and 4 bases from J, with 23 bases between. This CDR3 comprises 18 residues. The V gene's germline CDR1 is LGHNA and CDR2 YSLEER. This chain's CDR3 is CASSPKDRPTNQYNEQFF. In DNA form, the CDR3 reads TGCGCCAGCAGCCCAAAGGACAGACCGACGAACCAATACAATGAGCAGTTCTTC.

This clone was detected only a few times. The chain links TRBV10-2 to TRBJ2-2; 9 bases match TRBD2. The germline gives CDR1 WSHSY, CDR2 SAAADI. V was pared by 10 bases and J by 4 bases, with 19 bases of the junction left unmatched. This CDR3 is built from 18 residues. The CDR3 reads CAILPASGADGRTGELFF. The CDR3 DNA sequence: TGCGCCATACTTCCAGCTAGCGGGGCGGACGGCCGCACCGGGGAGCTGTTTTTT.